This TCR beta chain appears in the sequencing data of a study of T-cell reconstitution after alpha-beta-depleted transplantation in children. Broader study findings: T-cell numbers and diversity, one year after transplant, stemmed largely from T cells that were newly produced.

With V trimmed by 6 bases and J by 8 bases, 5 bases remained unmatched. Germline loops: CDR1 SGHRS, CDR2 YFSETQ. This CDR3 contains 12 residues. This clonotype is a singleton in its sample. Its specificity is unknown. Just one base apart from a much larger clone, this may be a read error. Given the absence of the conserved phenylalanine or tryptophan at the CDR3 end, a read error is likely. This sample's TCRbeta library carried unique molecular identifier barcodes. TCRdb re-derived calls from the PCR reads in MiXCR, one entry per CDR3 protein. The table lists 330,000 or so distinct CDR3 sequences, over 7.5% of them singletons.

The receptor was derived from a female patient under 10 years old who had a stem cell transplant for Fanconi anemia, so the T cells may come from the graft donor. V and J are TRBV5-1 and TRBJ1-2; 9 bases match TRBD1. The sequenced sample was peripheral blood, obtained 360 days after TCRalphabeta/CD19-depleted stem cell transplant. CDR3 loop: CASTGTGLGYTC. As DNA, the CDR3 is TGCGCCAGCACCGGGACAGGGCTCGGCTACACCTGC.